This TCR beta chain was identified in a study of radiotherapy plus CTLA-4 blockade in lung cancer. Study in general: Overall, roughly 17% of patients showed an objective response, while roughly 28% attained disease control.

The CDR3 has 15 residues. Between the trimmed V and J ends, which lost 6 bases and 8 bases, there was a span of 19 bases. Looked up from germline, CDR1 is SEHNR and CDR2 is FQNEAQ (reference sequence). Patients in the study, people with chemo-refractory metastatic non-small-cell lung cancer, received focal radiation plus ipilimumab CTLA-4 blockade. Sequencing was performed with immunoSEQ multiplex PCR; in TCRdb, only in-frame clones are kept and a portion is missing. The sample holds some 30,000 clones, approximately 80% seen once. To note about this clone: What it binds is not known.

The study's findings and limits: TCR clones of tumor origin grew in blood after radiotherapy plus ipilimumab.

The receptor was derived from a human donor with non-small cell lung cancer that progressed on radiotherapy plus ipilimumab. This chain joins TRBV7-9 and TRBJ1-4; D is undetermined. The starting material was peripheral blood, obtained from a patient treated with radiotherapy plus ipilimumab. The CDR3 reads CASSRGRGFREKLFF. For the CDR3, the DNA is TGTGCCAGCAGTAGAGGTCGGGGTTTTAGAGAAAAACTGTTTTTT.